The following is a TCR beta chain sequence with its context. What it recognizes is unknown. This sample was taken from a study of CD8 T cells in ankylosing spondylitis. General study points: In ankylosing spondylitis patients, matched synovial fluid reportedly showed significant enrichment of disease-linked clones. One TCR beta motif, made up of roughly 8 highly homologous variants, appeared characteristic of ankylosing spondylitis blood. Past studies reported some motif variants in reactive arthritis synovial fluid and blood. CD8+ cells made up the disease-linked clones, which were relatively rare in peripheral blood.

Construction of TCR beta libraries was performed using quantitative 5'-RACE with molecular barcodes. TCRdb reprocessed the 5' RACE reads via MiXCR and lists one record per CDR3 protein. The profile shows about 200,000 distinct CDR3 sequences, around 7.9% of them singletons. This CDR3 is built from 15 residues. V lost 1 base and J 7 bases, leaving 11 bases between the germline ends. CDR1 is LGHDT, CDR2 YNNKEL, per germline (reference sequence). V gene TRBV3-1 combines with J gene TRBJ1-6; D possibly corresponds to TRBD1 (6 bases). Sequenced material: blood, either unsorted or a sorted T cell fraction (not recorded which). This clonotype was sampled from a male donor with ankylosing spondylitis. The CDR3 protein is CASSQGRGGNSPLHF. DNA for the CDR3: TGTGCCAGCAGCCAAGGACGGGGGGGCAATTCACCCCTCCACTTT.